This is a list of T cell receptor beta chains from one sample in a study of T cell changes during pregnancy in multiple sclerosis. TCRdb's table, derived via immunoSEQ multiplex PCR, lists solely in-frame clones and lacks some. Of tens of thousands of clones in the sample, about 92% were seen once. The sample was peripheral blood, taken after pregnancy. The receptors here all came from a female donor with multiple sclerosis, enrolled in a pregnancy study. Each CDR3 is given with its conserved first and last residue. The D gene is left open where the match is weak. Expanded clones are given a class, and other clones once, few, many or no size at all.

TGTGCCAGCAGCGTAGCTGGCGGGAGGGTAACAGATACGCAGTATTTT	CASSVAGGRVTDTQYF	TRBV9	NA	TRBJ2-3	TRBD2
TGTGCCAGCAACAATCGGAGCTACACTGAAGCTTTCTTT	CASNNRSYTEAFF	TRBV6-1	NA	TRBJ1-1	NA
TGTGCCAGCAGCGTAGAAGCGAACACTTACACAGATACGCAGTATTTT	CASSVEANTYTDTQYF	TRBV9	once	TRBJ2-3	NA
TGCGCCAGCAGAGGGACAGGGGTGGCCGGGGAGCTGTTTTTT	CASRGTGVAGELFF	TRBV4-3	NA	TRBJ2-2	TRBD1
TGCGCCAGCAGCCAAGTCCCAGGGGTGAACACCGGGGAGCTGTTTTTT	CASSQVPGVNTGELFF	TRBV4-1	NA	TRBJ2-2	NA
TGTGCCTGGAGTGTAAAGGGACTGCGCAATCAGCCCCAGCATTTT	CAWSVKGLRNQPQHF	TRBV30	NA	TRBJ1-5	NA
TGTGCCAGCTCACCAGGGACAGGGGGCAAAGATACGCAGTATTTT	CASSPGTGGKDTQYF	TRBV18	NA	TRBJ2-3	TRBD1
TGTGCCAGCAGTGGGGATGGGGGGGAGACCCAGTACTTC	CASSGDGGETQYF	TRBV6-1	NA	TRBJ2-5	NA
TGTGCCAGCAGCAACAGGGTCAATGAGCAGTTCTTC	CASSNRVNEQFF	TRBV9	NA	TRBJ2-1	NA
TGCGCCAGCAGCTCCTGGAGGGTTGAGCGGGAGAGCTCCTACAATGAGCAGTTCTTC	CASSSWRVERESSYNEQFF	TRBV5-1	NA	TRBJ2-1	TRBD2
TGCGCCAGCAGCTTGACTAGCGGAAGCTCCTACGAGCAGTACTTC	CASSLTSGSSYEQYF	TRBV5-1	NA	TRBJ2-7	TRBD2
TGTGCCAGCAGCTTAGGGGCAGGGAGGTCCGGCTACACCTTC	CASSLGAGRSGYTF	TRBV7-9	NA	TRBJ1-2	NA
TGTGCCAGCCAAACCGCGGGGGTTCCCCACGAGCAGTACTTC	CASQTAGVPHEQYF	TRBV19	NA	TRBJ2-7	TRBD2
TGTGCCAGCACTTATGACAATGAGCAGTTCTTC	CASTYDNEQFF	TRBV2	NA	TRBJ2-1	NA
TGTGCCTGGAGCGCAGGGATAAAGAATTCACCCCTCCACTTT	CAWSAGIKNSPLHF	TRBV30	once	TRBJ1-6	NA
TGTGCCAGCAGCGGATCCCCCGGGACTAGCTCTGACGAGCAGTACTTC	CASSGSPGTSSDEQYF	TRBV9	NA	TRBJ2-7	TRBD2
TGTGCCAGAAGCTTGACACAGGACTCCTACGAGCAGTACTTC	CARSLTQDSYEQYF	TRBV5-3	NA	TRBJ2-7	NA
TGTGCCTGGAGCCTGACAGGGGGACAAAAGCAGTACTTC	CAWSLTGGQKQYF	TRBV30	NA	TRBJ2-7	TRBD1
TGCGCCAGTATACAGGGCACGAACACCGGGGAGCTGTTTTTT	CASIQGTNTGELFF	TRBV10-2	NA	TRBJ2-2	NA
TGCGCCAGCAGCCCGTCCCAAGAGACCCAGTACTTC	CASSPSQETQYF	TRBV5-1	once	TRBJ2-5	NA
TGCGCCAGCAGCCCGACAGGAGACACTGAAGCTTTCTTT	CASSPTGDTEAFF	TRBV5-1	NA	TRBJ1-1	NA
TGTGCCAGCTCACCGGGACAGGGGGCTTTAAGTCAGCCCCAGCATTTT	CASSPGQGALSQPQHF	TRBV18	NA	TRBJ1-5	TRBD1
TGTGCCAGCCAACCCGACAGGGGCGCCTACGAGCAGTACTTC	CASQPDRGAYEQYF	TRBV27	NA	TRBJ2-7	TRBD1
TGCGCCAGCAGCCAAGCACCGACAGGGGCTAATGAAAAACTGTTTTTT	CASSQAPTGANEKLFF	TRBV4-3	NA	TRBJ1-4	TRBD1
TGTGCCAGCAGCGCCAGGGGCTACGAGCAGTACTTC	CASSARGYEQYF	TRBV9	NA	TRBJ2-7	NA
TGCGCCAGCAGCCGAGGTACTCGGCCTAGCGGGAGGAGGGCAGATACGCAGTATTTT	CASSRGTRPSGRRADTQYF	TRBV4-3	NA	TRBJ2-3	TRBD2
TGCGCCAGCAGCGACACGTACGAGCAGTACTTC	CASSDTYEQYF	TRBV10-2	NA	TRBJ2-7	NA
TGTGCCAGCAGCTTCTCCCTCAATCAGCCCCAGCATTTT	CASSFSLNQPQHF	TRBV7-9	once	TRBJ1-5	NA
TGTGCCAGCAGTTTTTCCGGGAGGGGGCATACGCAGTATTTT	CASSFSGRGHTQYF	TRBV28	NA	TRBJ2-3	NA
TGTGCCAGCAGCCCCGGGCCCGAGGGGACCCAGTACTTC	CASSPGPEGTQYF	TRBV7-6	NA	TRBJ2-5	NA
TGTGCCAGCAGAATCGGACAGGGCTACGAGCAGTACTTC	CASRIGQGYEQYF	TRBV28	NA	TRBJ2-7	TRBD1